These 18 T cell receptor beta chains came from one sample sequenced in a study of blood T cell repertoires in COVID-19. The assay was immunoSEQ multiplex PCR, and TCRdb's table has in-frame clones only and misses some. The repertoire holds 36,000 or so clones, with about 91% as singletons. Sequencing used peripheral blood. These receptors were collected from a woman in her 70s with active COVID-19.

This clone was found once. The genes are TRBV6-1 and TRBJ2-5; D may be TRBD2 (6 bases). The CDR3 is 16 residues long. The ends were cut back, 3 bases at V and 4 bases at J, with 18 bases in the middle. CDR1 and CDR2 (germline): MNHNS, SASEGT. CDR3 DNA sequence: TGTGCCAGCAGTGAGAACCGGAGGGCTATATCAGAGACCCAGTACTTC. Protein sequence: CASSENRRAISETQYF.

In this sample, this clone is medium-sized. The CDR3 reads CASSFEAGNQPQHF. In DNA form, the CDR3 reads TGTGCCAGCAGTTTCGAAGCAGGGAATCAGCCCCAGCATTTT. The gene calls are TRBV28 and TRBJ1-5, with a weak D call TRBD1 (5 bases). This CDR3 has 14 amino acids. Germline-derived CDR1 and CDR2 are MDHEN and SYDVKM. Deletions cut 3 bases from V and 4 bases from J, with 10 bases between.

The rearrangement links TRBV24-1 to TRBJ2-5; 8 bases match TRBD1. Germline V CDR1 and CDR2: KGHDR, SFDVKD. This CDR3 comprises 16 residues. Losses at the gene ends were 2 bases for V and 1 base for J; bases not matched to a gene: 5. In nucleotides, the CDR3 is TGTGCCACCAGTGATTCCCTCGGACAGGGCCAAGAGACCCAGTACTTC. Its protein is CATSDSLGQGQETQYF.

The chain has TRBV6-5 and TRBJ2-5; 8 nucleotides line up with TRBD1. Germline assignment: CDR1 MNHEY and CDR2 SVGAGI. V dropped 2 bases and J dropped 4; count of bases not matched to a gene: 3. CDR3 length: 14 residues. The CDR3 sequence is CASSYAGQGETQYF. The CDR3 DNA reads TGTGCCAGCAGTTACGCCGGACAGGGAGAGACCCAGTACTTC.

The genes are TRBV5-4 and TRBJ2-3; TRBD2 agrees at 10 bases. V was pared by 6 bases and J by 6 bases, with 7 bases of the junction left unmatched. This CDR3 is built from 14 residues. The germline V gene has CDR1 SGHNT and CDR2 YYREEE (reference sequence). The CDR3 region has the DNA TGTGCCAGCAATAGCGGGGGGCAGGTGGATACGCAGTATTTT. Protein product: CASNSGGQVDTQYF.

J is TRBJ2-1 and V is TRBV7-3; 15 positions match TRBD2. CDR3 length equals 17 residues. The trim removed 6 bases at V and 6 bases at J, leaving 9 bases unmatched. The germline V gene encodes CDR1 SGHTA and CDR2 FQGTGA. Written as DNA, the CDR3 is TGTGCCAGCAGTCCCCCAGGACTAGCGGGGGGGATCAATGAGCAGTTCTTC. Protein: CASSPPGLAGGINEQFF.

The chain joins TRBV4-2 to TRBJ2-7, with 8 bases identical to TRBD2. Germline loops: CDR1 LGHNA, CDR2 YNFKEQ. The CDR3 is 16 amino acids. Trimming removed 0 bases from V and 7 bases from J; junction bases left unmatched: 11. The CDR3 nucleotides are TGTGCCAGCAGCCAAGAGGGGACTAGGGGGTTTAGAGAGCAGTACTTC. This encodes CASSQEGTRGFREQYF.

The chain carries TRBV27 and TRBJ1-4; no reliable D call. V lost 8 bases and J 5 bases, leaving 12 bases between the germline ends. Germline V gives CDR1 MNHEY, CDR2 SMNVEV (reference sequence). This CDR3 comprises 13 residues. CDR3 nucleotides: TGTGCCAGCGCCCCGAGGAGGAATGAAAAACTGTTTTTT. Translated, it gives CASAPRRNEKLFF. The full variable domain, in which reference TRBV27 and TRBJ1-4 provide the parts outside the CDR3, is EAQVTQNPRYLITVTGKKLTVTCSQNMNHEYMSWYRQDPGLGLRQIYYSMNVEVTDKGDVPEGYKVSRKEKRNFPLILESPSPNQTSLYFCASAPRRNEKLFFGSGTQLSVL.

The chain is built from TRBV11-2 and TRBJ2-1; 13 nucleotides agree with TRBD2. Germline trimming cut 0 bases from V and 11 bases from J; bases unmatched to any gene: 7. Germline CDR1 is SGHAT and CDR2 is FQNNGV. The CDR3 has 16 amino acids. The DNA of the CDR3 is TGTGCCAGCAGCTTAGATGAGGGGGGACTAGCGGGGAAGCAGTTCTTC. Its protein is CASSLDEGGLAGKQFF.

This chain links TRBV11-2 with TRBJ2-2; possible D gene TRBD1, 6 bases. V lost 5 bases to trimming and J lost 6 bases, with 13 bases between them. This CDR3 has 14 residues. Looked up from germline, CDR1 is SGHAT and CDR2 is FQNNGV. The DNA for the CDR3 is TGTGCCAGCAGCCTGGACAGAATTTCCGGGGAGCTGTTTTTT. Protein sequence: CASSLDRISGELFF.

The chain couples TRBV5-6 to TRBJ2-3, with 14 nucleotides matching TRBD2. This CDR3 has 18 amino acids. V lost 3 bases and J lost 14; bases outside the gene matches: 20. CDR1 and CDR2 (germline): SGHDT, YYEEEE. This chain's CDR3 is CASSSDPGLAGGSRFAYF. CDR3 DNA: TGTGCCAGCAGCTCGGACCCCGGACTAGCGGGGGGCTCCAGGTTTGCGTATTTT. Complete variable domain (other parts from reference TRBV5-6 and TRBJ2-3): DAGVTQSPTHLIKTRGQQVTLRCSPKSGHDTVSWYQQALGQGPQFIFQYYEEEERQRGNFPDRFSGHQFPNYSSELNVNALLLGDSALYLCASSSDPGLAGGSRFAYFGPGTRLTVL.

The rearrangement uses TRBV28 and TRBJ1-5; D not resolved. Trimming took 4 bases from V and 4 from J, leaving 8 bases between them. This CDR3 has 13 residues. Germline loops: CDR1 MDHEN, CDR2 SYDVKM. The chain's CDR3 is CASSSGWNQPQHF. DNA of the CDR3: TGTGCCAGCAGTTCGGGGTGGAATCAGCCCCAGCATTTT. The full variable domain, rest sourced from reference TRBV28 and TRBJ1-5, is DVKVTQSSRYLVKRTGEKVFLECVQDMDHENMFWYRQDPGLGLRLIYFSYDVKMKEKGDIPEGYSVSREKKERFSLILESASTNQTSMYLCASSSGWNQPQHFGDGTRLSIL.

V gene TRBV24-1 combines with J gene TRBJ2-5; no definite D call. Between the trimmed V and J ends, which lost 5 bases and 3 bases, there was a span of 9 bases. Germline CDR1 reads KGHDR; CDR2 reads SFDVKD. This CDR3 is 13 amino acids long. CDR3: CATSAGGEETQYF. The CDR3 DNA is TGTGCCACCAGTGCGGGTGGCGAAGAGACCCAGTACTTC.

The rearrangement joins TRBV25-1 to TRBJ2-1; TRBD1 is a possible D gene (5 bases). Trimming removed 5 bases from V and 2 bases from J, with 7 bases in between. Germline CDR1 reads MGHDK; CDR2 reads SYGVNS. There are 13 residues in the CDR3. The chain's CDR3 is CASSQGAYNEQFF. The DNA for the CDR3 is TGTGCCAGCAGTCAAGGGGCCTACAATGAGCAGTTCTTC.

This clone was detected once. The chain combines TRBV29-1 with TRBJ2-7; 8 nucleotides agree with TRBD2. Germline CDR1 reads SQVTM; CDR2 reads ANQGSEA. Germline trimming cut 2 bases from V and 0 bases from J; bases unmatched to any gene: 3. This CDR3 region has 14 residues. CDR3 DNA sequence: TGCAGCGTTGAAACGGGGGGGAGCTCCTACGAGCAGTACTTC. Translating gives CSVETGGSSYEQYF.

This sequence joins TRBV28 and TRBJ1-2; 8 bases match TRBD1. The germline gives CDR1 MDHEN, CDR2 SYDVKM. The CDR3 is made up of 13 amino acids. V lost 6 bases to trimming and J lost 5 bases; unmatched junction nucleotides: 5. This chain's CDR3 is CASSSGQAYGYTF. CDR3 DNA: TGTGCCAGCAGCTCGGGACAGGCTTATGGCTACACCTTC.

V usage is TRBV3-1 (or the pseudogene TRBV3-2) and J usage is TRBJ1-6, with D possibly matching TRBD1 (5 bases). Germline lookup yields CDR1 LGHDT and CDR2 YNNKEL (reference sequence). This CDR3 comprises 15 residues. V lost 5 bases to trimming and J lost 8 bases, with 16 bases between them. CDR3 loop: CASSLGPRGYSPLHF. For the CDR3, the DNA is TGTGCCAGCAGCTTGGGGCCCCGTGGCTATTCACCCCTCCACTTT.

The gene calls are TRBV28 and TRBJ2-5; D perhaps matches TRBD1 (6 bases). The CDR3 is 13 residues long. Trimming took off 8 bases at V and 2 bases at J, with 12 bases between the two ends. CDR1 is MDHEN and CDR2 is SYDVKM in the germline V gene. CDR3 region: CASLGARQETQYF. The CDR3 DNA sequence: TGTGCCAGCTTGGGGGCGAGACAAGAGACCCAGTACTTC.